This T cell receptor beta chain was sequenced in a study of T cells in Graves' hyperthyroidism and ophthalmopathy. Study summary: Peripheral blood was drawn at first diagnosis, prior to all treatment.

Researchers took RNA transcripts and amplified the TCR beta CDR3 regions from them. The TCR CDR3 first-round RT-PCR relied on the HTBI primer set. TCRdb re-analysed the multiplex PCR reads in MiXCR, keeping a single row per CDR3 protein. The data contain under 400,000 distinct CDR3 sequences, 20% to 30% of them singletons. Graves' hyperthyroidism was deemed stable absent ophthalmopathy progression within 18 months. V was shortened by 4 bases and J by 0 bases, with 16 bases between the two germline ends. The CDR3 runs to 17 residues. CDR1 and CDR2 from the germline V gene are PRHDT and FYEKMQ (reference sequence).

The chain is built from TRBV13 and TRBJ2-1; D might be TRBD2 (5 bases). Sequencing was carried out using blood. This TCR was recovered from a man aged 50-60 years with Graves' hyperthyroidism. The CDR3 is CASSSFGLVSSYNEQFF. The CDR3 DNA is TGTGCCAGCAGCTCTTTTGGACTGGTTAGCTCCTACAATGAGCAGTTCTTC.